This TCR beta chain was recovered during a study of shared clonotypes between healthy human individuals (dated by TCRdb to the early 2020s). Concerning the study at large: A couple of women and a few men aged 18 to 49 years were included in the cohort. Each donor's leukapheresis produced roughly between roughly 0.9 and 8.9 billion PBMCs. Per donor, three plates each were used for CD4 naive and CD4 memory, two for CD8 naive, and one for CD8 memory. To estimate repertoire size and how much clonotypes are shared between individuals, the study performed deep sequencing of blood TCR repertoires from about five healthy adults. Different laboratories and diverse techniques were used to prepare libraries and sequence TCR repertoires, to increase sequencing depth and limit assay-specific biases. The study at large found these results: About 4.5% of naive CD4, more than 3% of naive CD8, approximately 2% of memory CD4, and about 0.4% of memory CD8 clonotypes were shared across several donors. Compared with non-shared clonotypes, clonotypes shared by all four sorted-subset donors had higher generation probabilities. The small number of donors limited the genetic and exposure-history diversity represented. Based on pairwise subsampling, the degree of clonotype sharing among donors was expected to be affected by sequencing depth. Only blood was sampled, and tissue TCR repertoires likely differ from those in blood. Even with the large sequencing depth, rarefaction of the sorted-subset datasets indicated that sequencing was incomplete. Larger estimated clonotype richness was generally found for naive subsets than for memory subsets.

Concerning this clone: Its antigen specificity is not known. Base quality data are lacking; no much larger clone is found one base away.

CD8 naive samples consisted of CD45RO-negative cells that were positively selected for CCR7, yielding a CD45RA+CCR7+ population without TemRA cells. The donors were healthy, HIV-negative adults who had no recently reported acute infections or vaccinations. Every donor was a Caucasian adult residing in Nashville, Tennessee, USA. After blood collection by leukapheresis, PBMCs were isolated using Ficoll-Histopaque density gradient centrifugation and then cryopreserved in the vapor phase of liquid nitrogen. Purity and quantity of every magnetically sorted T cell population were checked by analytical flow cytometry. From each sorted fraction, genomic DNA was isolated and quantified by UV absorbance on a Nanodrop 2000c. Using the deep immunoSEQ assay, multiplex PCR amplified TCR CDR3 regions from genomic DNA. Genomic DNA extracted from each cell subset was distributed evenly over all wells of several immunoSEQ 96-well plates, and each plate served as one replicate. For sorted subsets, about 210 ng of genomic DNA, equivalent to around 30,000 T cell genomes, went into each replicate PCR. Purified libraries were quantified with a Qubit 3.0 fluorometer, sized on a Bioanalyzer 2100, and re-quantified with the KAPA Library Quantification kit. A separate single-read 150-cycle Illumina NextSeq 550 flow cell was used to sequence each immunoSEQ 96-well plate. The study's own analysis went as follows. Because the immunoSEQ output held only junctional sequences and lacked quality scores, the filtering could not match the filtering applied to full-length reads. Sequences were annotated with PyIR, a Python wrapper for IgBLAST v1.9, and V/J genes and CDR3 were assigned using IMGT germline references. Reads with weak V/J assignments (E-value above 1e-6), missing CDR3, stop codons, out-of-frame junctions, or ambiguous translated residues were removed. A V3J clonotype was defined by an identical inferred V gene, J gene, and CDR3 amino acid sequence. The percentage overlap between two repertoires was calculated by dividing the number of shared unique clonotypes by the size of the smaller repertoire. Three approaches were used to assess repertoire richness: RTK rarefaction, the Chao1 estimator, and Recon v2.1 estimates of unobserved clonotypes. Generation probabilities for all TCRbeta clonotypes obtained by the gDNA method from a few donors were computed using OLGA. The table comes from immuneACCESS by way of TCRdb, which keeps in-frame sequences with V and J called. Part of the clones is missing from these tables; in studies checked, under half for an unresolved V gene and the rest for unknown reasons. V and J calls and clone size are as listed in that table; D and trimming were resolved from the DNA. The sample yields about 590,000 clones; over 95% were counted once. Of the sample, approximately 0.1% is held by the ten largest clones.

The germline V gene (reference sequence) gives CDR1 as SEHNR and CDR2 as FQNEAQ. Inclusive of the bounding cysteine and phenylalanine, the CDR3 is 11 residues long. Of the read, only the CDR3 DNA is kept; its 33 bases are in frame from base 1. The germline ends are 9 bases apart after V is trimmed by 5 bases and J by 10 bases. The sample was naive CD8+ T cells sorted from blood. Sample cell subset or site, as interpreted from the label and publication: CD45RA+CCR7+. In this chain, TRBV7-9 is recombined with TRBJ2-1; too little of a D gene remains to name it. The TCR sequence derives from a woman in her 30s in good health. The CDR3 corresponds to CASSPSWEQFF. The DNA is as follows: TGTGCCAGCAGCCCCTCTTGGGAGCAGTTCTTC.